The 21 T cell receptor beta chains given below trace back to one sample, sequenced in a study of T cell responses to AZD1222 COVID-19 vaccine (dated by TCRdb to the early 2020s). The sample's time point, from its label and the paper: baseline before first vaccination. Library generation was performed with the immunoSEQ multiplex PCR assay. This is the immuneACCESS table as TCRdb keeps it, with only in-frame sequences that have V and J called. A part of the clones is gone; compared with another copy, unresolved V genes explain less than half, and the rest is unexplained. The sample data list 150,000 to 200,000 clones, and about nine tenths of these were observed just once. About 2.8% of the sample is held by the ten biggest clonotypes. The specimen comprised peripheral blood, sampled on day 0 of AZD1222 vaccination. These receptors were obtained from an adult in good health.

The count of this clone is one. V gene TRBV5-1 combines with J gene TRBJ2-1; no clear D. Germline CDR1 SGHRS, CDR2 YFSETQ. This CDR3 spans 15 amino acids. Trimming cost V 6 bases and J 0 bases, with 13 bases left between them. CDR3 DNA: TGCGCCAGCACCACACGTGGGGACTCCTACAATGAGCAGTTCTTC. Amino acid sequence: CASTTRGDSYNEQFF.

V is TRBV5-1 and J is TRBJ2-7; the D gene is possibly TRBD2 (6 bases). The CDR3 has 15 amino acids. Trimming left V 0 bases short and J 3 bases short, with 13 bases between. CDR1 is SGHRS, CDR2 YFSETQ, per germline. The CDR3 DNA sequence: TGCGCCAGCAGCTTGGAGGGACTGAAATTCTACGAGCAGTACTTC. Amino acid sequence: CASSLEGLKFYEQYF.

The CDR3 here is CASSVGQGNTGELFF. The CDR3 DNA follows: TGTGCCAGCAGCGTAGGACAGGGGAACACCGGGGAGCTGTTTTTT. V is TRBV9 and J is TRBJ2-2; 7 nucleotides line up with TRBD1. CDR3 length equals 15 residues. Trimming at V came to 0 bases and at J to 1 base, leaving 0 bases not matched to a gene. The germline gives CDR1 SGDLS, CDR2 YYNGEE.

The V and J genes are TRBV6-5 and TRBJ2-7, with D perhaps TRBD1 (5 bases). The germline V gene encodes CDR1 MNHEY and CDR2 SVGAGI. Trimming shortened V by 3 bases and J by 1 base, and 10 bases separated the two germline ends. The CDR3 has 14 amino acids. In nucleotides, the CDR3 is TGTGCCAGCAGTTATTCCCAGGGTTCCTACGAGCAGTACTTC. This sequence encodes CASSYSQGSYEQYF.

This rearrangement joins TRBV6-6 to TRBJ2-7, with D tentatively TRBD1 (5 bases). Germline V gene data show CDR1 as MNHNY and CDR2 as SVGAGI (reference sequence). The CDR3 is made up of 15 amino acids. Deletions cut 6 bases from V and 4 bases from J, with 19 bases between. The CDR3 DNA is TGTGCCAGCAGCTCACAAGGGTCAGGGAAGTACGAGCAGTACTTC. Translating it yields CASSSQGSGKYEQYF.

The rearrangement joins TRBV4-2 to TRBJ2-3; D gene unclear. CDR3 length equals 16 residues. V was clipped by 4 bases and J by 0 bases, with 14 bases between them. Germline V lookup: CDR1 LGHNA, CDR2 YNFKEQ. The CDR3, as DNA: TGTGCCAGCAGCCTCCAGACTCCCCCTAGCACAGATACGCAGTATTTT. Encoded protein: CASSLQTPPSTDTQYF.

The CDR3 region is CATSNGRLSYEQYF. The CDR3 DNA reads as TGTGCCACCAGTAACGGGAGGCTTTCCTACGAGCAGTACTTC. V usage is TRBV24-1 and J usage is TRBJ2-7; 7 bases are shared with TRBD2. The length of the CDR3 is 14 residues. The trim removed 6 bases at V and 1 base at J, leaving 5 bases unmatched. In germline, CDR1 is KGHDR, CDR2 SFDVKD.

This chain connects TRBV11-2 to TRBJ2-7, with D perhaps matching TRBD2 (7 bases). V was shortened by 3 bases and J by 2 bases, with 11 bases between the two germline ends. Germline V gene lookup returns CDR1 SGHAT and CDR2 FQNNGV. This CDR3 has 14 amino acids. The DNA for the CDR3 is TGTGCCAGCAGCTTCGGGGGGCTAGCCTACGAGCAGTACTTC. Protein sequence: CASSFGGLAYEQYF.

The gene calls are TRBV30 and TRBJ1-2; TRBD1 matches 7 bases. CDR1 GTSNPN and CDR2 SVGIG come from the germline V gene (reference sequence). V trimming: 5 bases; J trimming: 8 bases; junction bases outside the gene matches: 8. The CDR3 loop spans 12 amino acids. CDR3 loop: CAWDRVGPGYTF. The CDR3 DNA is TGTGCCTGGGACAGGGTGGGGCCCGGCTACACCTTC.

The CDR3 region is CASSLFGRRPSEAFF. CDR3 nucleotides: TGTGCCAGCAGTTTATTTGGTCGGCGGCCGTCTGAAGCTTTCTTT. The J gene is TRBJ1-1, the V gene TRBV27, with D hard to call. V lost 1 base and J lost 6, with 15 bases in between. The CDR3 runs to 15 residues. Germline V CDR1 and CDR2: MNHEY, SMNVEV (reference sequence).

J is TRBJ2-4 and V is TRBV6-5; 7 bases align to TRBD1. CDR1 is MNHEY and CDR2 is SVGAGI in the germline V gene. This CDR3 has 15 residues. The junction had 11 bases not matched to a gene; V was cut back by 5 bases and J by 7 bases. CDR3 in amino acids: CASSRYKGQMNIQYF. CDR3 bases: TGTGCCAGCAGTCGTTATAAGGGACAGATGAACATTCAGTACTTC.

This chain joins TRBV11-2 and TRBJ1-1, with a weak D call TRBD1 (6 bases). Per germline, CDR1 SGHAT and CDR2 FQNNGV. There are 15 residues in the CDR3. Trimming removed 0 bases from V and 6 bases from J, with 14 bases in between. The CDR3 reads CASSLEGTRGAEAFF. The CDR3 bases are TGTGCCAGCAGCTTAGAAGGGACAAGAGGCGCTGAAGCTTTCTTT.

The chain uses TRBV13 and TRBJ1-6; D unclear. Trimming took off 6 bases at V and 6 bases at J, with 6 bases between the two ends. The germline V gene has CDR1 PRHDT and CDR2 FYEKMQ (reference sequence). This CDR3 is 12 amino acids long. Here the CDR3 reads CASSNLNSPLHF. DNA of the CDR3: TGTGCCAGCAGTAATCTTAATTCACCCCTCCACTTT.

The J gene is TRBJ2-7, the V gene TRBV15, with 7 bases fitting TRBD1. This CDR3 has 17 residues. The V segment lost 1 base and the J segment 2 bases; nucleotides outside the gene matches: 11. CDR1 LNHNV and CDR2 YYDKDF come from the germline V gene (reference sequence). CDR3 sequence reads: CATSRVLPGQSTYEQYF. CDR3 nucleotide sequence: TGTGCCACCAGCAGAGTGCTCCCGGGACAGTCTACCTACGAGCAGTACTTC.

The genes are TRBV7-3 and TRBJ2-1; D is uncertain. Trimming left V 2 bases short and J 6 bases short, with 8 bases between. CDR1 SGHTA and CDR2 FQGTGA come from the germline V gene. The CDR3 has 13 residues. The CDR3 reads CASSLSSTNEQFF. In nucleotides, the CDR3 is TGTGCCAGCAGCTTATCTTCGACCAATGAGCAGTTCTTC.

This clone was found once. The chain links TRBV6-5 to TRBJ1-1, with D unclear. Germline V gives CDR1 MNHEY, CDR2 SVGAGI. V lost 2 bases to trimming and J lost 0 bases, with 7 bases between them. The CDR3 is made up of 14 amino acids. CDR3 protein: CASSYPSMNTEAFF. In DNA, the CDR3 is TGTGCCAGCAGTTACCCCAGCATGAACACTGAAGCTTTCTTT.

This chain links TRBV28 with TRBJ2-3; 8 bases align to TRBD1. The CDR3 totals 14 residues. The germline V gene has CDR1 MDHEN and CDR2 SYDVKM. After removal of 5 bases from V and 5 bases from J, the junction contained 6 bases not matched to a gene. CDR3 region: CASSQGAKIDTQYF. DNA for the CDR3: TGTGCCAGCAGTCAGGGGGCGAAGATAGATACGCAGTATTTT.

The chain is built from TRBV19 and TRBJ1-2; 9 bases line up with TRBD1. The germline V gene has CDR1 LNHDA and CDR2 SQIVND (reference sequence). This CDR3 contains 13 residues. The V segment lost 5 bases and the J segment 4 bases; nucleotides outside the gene matches: 2. CDR3 region: CASSRDRAYGYTF. The CDR3 DNA sequence: TGTGCCAGTAGTCGGGACAGGGCCTATGGCTACACCTTC.

V gene TRBV7-9 combines with J gene TRBJ1-1; weak D call: TRBD1 (5 bases). This CDR3 contains 14 residues. Germline CDR1 and CDR2: SEHNR and FQNEAQ (reference sequence). The V and J ends lost 5 bases and 1 base respectively, with 11 bases between them. The chain's CDR3 is CASSSGTGNTEAFF. CDR3 nucleotides: TGTGCCAGCAGCAGTGGGACGGGGAACACTGAAGCTTTCTTT.

This clone was seen once. The chain employs TRBV7-2 and TRBJ2-2; D gene uncertain. The CDR3 runs to 15 residues. Trimming took 5 bases from V and 7 from J, leaving 17 bases between them. Germline lookup yields CDR1 SGHTA and CDR2 FQGNSA. In nucleotides, the CDR3 is TGTGCCAGCAGCCGGCTAACAACCTGGGGCGGGGAGCTGTTTTTT. This translates into CASSRLTTWGGELFF.

The chain recombines TRBV20-1 with TRBJ2-5; D is uncertain. The germline CDR1 and CDR2 sequences are DFQATT and SNEGSKA (reference sequence). CDR3 length equals 10 residues. Trimming cost V 5 bases and J 5 bases, with 6 bases left between them. The CDR3 spells CSAFRETQYF. The CDR3, as DNA: TGCAGTGCTTTCCGGGAGACCCAGTACTTC.